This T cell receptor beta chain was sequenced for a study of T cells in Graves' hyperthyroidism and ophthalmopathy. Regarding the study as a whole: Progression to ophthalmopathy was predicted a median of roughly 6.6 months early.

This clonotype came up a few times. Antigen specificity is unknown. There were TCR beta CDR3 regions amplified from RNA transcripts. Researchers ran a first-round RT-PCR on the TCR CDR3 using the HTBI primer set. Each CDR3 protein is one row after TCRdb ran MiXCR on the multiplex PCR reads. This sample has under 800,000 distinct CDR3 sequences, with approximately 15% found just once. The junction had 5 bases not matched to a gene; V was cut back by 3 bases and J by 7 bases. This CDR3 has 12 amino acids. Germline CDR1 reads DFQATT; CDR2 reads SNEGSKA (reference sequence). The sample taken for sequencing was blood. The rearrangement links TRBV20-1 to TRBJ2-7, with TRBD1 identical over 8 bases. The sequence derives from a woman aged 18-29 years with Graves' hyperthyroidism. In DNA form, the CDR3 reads TGCAGTGCTAGGCAGGGGGCCAGGGAGCAGTACTTC. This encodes CSARQGAREQYF.